Below, 28 T cell receptor beta chains from the same sample are listed, as sequenced in a study of regulatory T cells in long-lasting Graves disease. Time point noted: newly diagnosed GD, antithyroid drugs for less than 3 months. Making the TCR library involved RNA that had been extracted from PBMCs. CDR3-region Arm-PCR and iRepertoire HTBI primers produced the TCR beta libraries. TCRdb recomputed calls from the multiplex PCR reads with MiXCR, one row per CDR3 protein. The sample includes about 240,000 distinct CDR3 sequences, roughly 21% seen only once; the top ten take approximately 14%. The sequencing here drew on peripheral blood mononuclear cells (PBMCs), taken at new diagnosis, from a patient treated with antithyroid drugs. The receptor source for this set is a female donor with Graves disease.

This clonotype appeared a few times. The genes are TRBV4-1 and TRBJ1-5, with 7 positions matching TRBD1. Looked up from germline, CDR1 is MGHRA and CDR2 is YSYEKL. J gave up 0 bases and V 4 bases, and 6 bases lay outside the gene matches. The CDR3 sequence is 16 residues long. CDR3 residues: CASSRDSTYSNQPQHF. For the CDR3, the DNA is TGCGCCAGCAGCCGGGACAGCACCTATAGCAATCAGCCCCAGCATTTT.

This clonotype was recorded many times. This chain links TRBV12-3 or TRBV12-4 with TRBJ2-5; D is uncertain. Trimming removed 3 bases at V and 5 bases at J, with 13 bases between. The length of the CDR3 is 14 residues. The DNA for the CDR3 is TGTGCCAGCAGTTTTCGTCTAGGTTCCGAGACCCAGTACTTC. Amino acid sequence: CASSFRLGSETQYF.

This clonotype came up many times. This chain links TRBV5-1 with TRBJ1-1; perhaps TRBD1 as D (5 bases). CDR1 is SGHRS and CDR2 is YFSETQ in the germline V gene. CDR3 size: 15 residues. V lost 2 bases and J 8 bases, leaving 19 bases between the germline ends. The CDR3 reads CASSFTGTATLEAFF. For the CDR3, the DNA is TGCGCCAGCAGCTTCACCGGGACGGCCACCTTAGAAGCTTTCTTT.

The rearrangement uses TRBV6-2 or TRBV6-3 and TRBJ2-7, with D possibly matching TRBD1 (6 bases). The CDR3 sequence is 13 residues long. V gave up 4 bases and J gave up 7 bases, with 14 bases separating them. Germline CDR1 and CDR2: MNHEY and SVGEGT. The CDR3 nucleotides are TGTGCCAGCAGTTCCAGGGGAACCGGGGAGCAGTACTTC. This codes for CASSSRGTGEQYF.

This clonotype was picked up many times. The rearrangement links TRBV25-1 to TRBJ2-3, with 9 positions matching TRBD2. The CDR3 extends over 17 amino acids. Germline V gene data show CDR1 as MGHDK and CDR2 as SYGVNS. Trimming took 2 bases from V and 2 from J; bases not matched to a gene: 8. As DNA, the CDR3 is TGTGCCAGCAGTGAACCCCCTAGCGGGAAGACCACAGATACGCAGTATTTT. Translating it yields CASSEPPSGKTTDTQYF.

The sample holds many counts of this clonotype. The rearrangement links TRBV7-2 to TRBJ2-1; unclear D gene. This CDR3 region has 14 residues. Germline V CDR1 and CDR2: SGHTA, FQGNSA. Deletions cut 6 bases from V and 3 bases from J, with 12 bases between. The DNA of the CDR3 is TGTGCCAGCAGACCAGTTAGGTTCTACAATGAGCAGTTCTTC. Protein sequence: CASRPVRFYNEQFF. The variable domain in full, completed from reference TRBV7-2 and TRBJ2-1, reads GAGVSQSPSNKVTEKGKDVELRCDPISGHTALYWYRQSLGQGLEFLIYFQGNSAPDKSGLPSDRFSAERTGGSVSTLTIQRTQQEDSAVYLCASRPVRFYNEQFFGPGTRLTVL.

This clonotype was seen repeatedly, ten times or more. The chain recombines TRBV27 with TRBJ1-5; D unresolved. The V end was cut by 2 bases, the J end by 0 bases, with 5 bases between. The CDR3 sequence is 14 residues long. Germline lookup yields CDR1 MNHEY and CDR2 SMNVEV (reference sequence). As DNA, the CDR3 is TGTGCCAGCAGTTTAGGTGTTAGCAATCAGCCCCAGCATTTT. Its protein is CASSLGVSNQPQHF.

V is TRBV5-1 and J is TRBJ2-6; tentatively, D is TRBD2 (6 bases). CDR1 and CDR2 from the germline V gene are SGHRS and YFSETQ. V lost 4 bases and J 1 base, leaving 9 bases between the germline ends. The length of the CDR3 is 15 residues. This CDR3 is CASSLGRSGANVLTF. The CDR3 DNA is TGCGCCAGCAGCCTTGGGAGGTCTGGGGCCAACGTCCTGACTTTC.

This clonotype was picked up many times. V gene TRBV28 combines with J gene TRBJ1-2; maybe TRBD1 (5 bases). Germline loops: CDR1 MDHEN, CDR2 SYDVKM. The CDR3 extends over 15 amino acids. V lost 5 bases, J lost 14 bases, and 27 bases lay in between. CDR3 residues: CASSPGWGKEGAITF. Here the CDR3 DNA reads TGTGCCAGCAGTCCTGGGTGGGGGAAGGAAGGGGCTATTACCTTC.

This clonotype was counted a few times. Being one base from a much bigger clone, this may be a read error. The rearrangement joins TRBV11-2 to TRBJ1-2; 7 nucleotides match TRBD1. V trimming: 6 bases; J trimming: 4 bases; junction bases outside the gene matches: 2. The length of the CDR3 is 12 residues. In germline, CDR1 is SGHAT, CDR2 FQNNGV. The CDR3 is CASRAGGYGYTF. As DNA, the CDR3 is TGTGCCAGCAGAGCAGGGGGCTATGGCTACACCTTC.

This chain joins TRBV29-1 and TRBJ2-7; 8 nucleotides match TRBD1. The V segment lost 5 bases and the J segment 0 bases; nucleotides outside the gene matches: 6. Germline CDR1 and CDR2: SQVTM and ANQGSEA. The CDR3 has 14 residues. The CDR3 coding sequence is TGCAGCGTTCTTAGGACAGGGCACTCCTACGAGCAGTACTTC. Residues: CSVLRTGHSYEQYF.

In this sample, this clonotype turned up once. The chain employs TRBV28 and TRBJ2-7; TRBD2 is a possible D gene (6 bases). This CDR3 is built from 13 residues. Trimming took 3 bases from V and 5 from J, leaving 11 bases between them. Germline loops: CDR1 MDHEN, CDR2 SYDVKM. The CDR3 loop reads CASSLMGGHEQYF. The CDR3 DNA reads TGTGCCAGCAGTTTGATGGGGGGTCACGAGCAGTACTTC.

The sample holds a few counts of this clonotype. The DNA for the CDR3 is TGTGCCAGCAGCGTAGTCCTGTATTCCCAAGAGACCCAGTACTTC. Amino acid sequence: CASSVVLYSQETQYF. The gene calls are TRBV9 and TRBJ2-5, with D hard to call. Germline V lookup: CDR1 SGDLS, CDR2 YYNGEE. The CDR3 is 15 amino acids. V was clipped by 0 bases and J by 1 base, with 10 bases between them.

For this clonotype: The junction differs from germline at one of its ends, possibly a read error. The chain has TRBV4-1 and TRBJ2-3, with TRBD1 matching over 9 bases. This CDR3 is built from 16 residues. Germline CDR1 is MGHRA and CDR2 is YSYEKL. CDR3 coding DNA: TGCACCAGCAGCAAGGGACAGGGAGAATTGGCAGATACGCAGTATTTT. Translation gives CTSSKGQGELADTQYF.

In its sample, this clonotype was seen many times. This chain links TRBV11-2 with TRBJ1-4, with D uncertain. This CDR3 has 13 amino acids. The ends were cut back, 2 bases at V and 7 bases at J, with 8 bases in the middle. Germline CDR1 SGHAT, CDR2 FQNNGV. This CDR3 reads CASSLIDREKLFF. CDR3 coding DNA: TGTGCCAGCAGCTTAATCGACCGTGAAAAACTGTTTTTT.

This clonotype was detected only a few times. This CDR3 reads CASSQDSGANSPLHF. As DNA, the CDR3 is TGCGCCAGCAGCCAAGATTCAGGGGCCAATTCACCCCTCCACTTT. The chain employs TRBV4-1 and TRBJ1-6; TRBD1 is a possible D gene (6 bases). Trimming removed 0 bases at V and 7 bases at J, with 10 bases between. The CDR3 extends over 15 amino acids. Germline CDR1 and CDR2: MGHRA and YSYEKL.

The chain couples TRBV2 to TRBJ2-1, with 11 bases identical to TRBD2. V trimming: 0 bases; J trimming: 1 base; junction bases outside the gene matches: 5. Germline values: CDR1 SNHLY, CDR2 FYNNEI. This CDR3 spans 18 amino acids. CDR3 region: CASSEATSGGGSYNEQFF. CDR3 in DNA: TGTGCCAGCAGTGAAGCAACTAGCGGGGGAGGGTCCTACAATGAGCAGTTCTTC.

This clonotype has ten or more counts. CDR3 bases: TGTGCCAGCACTGAAACAAGGGAGACCCAGTACTTC. This codes for CASTETRETQYF. The chain uses TRBV11-3 and TRBJ2-5; D gene unclear. Germline V CDR1 and CDR2: SGHNT, YENEEA. Trimming removed 7 bases at V and 5 bases at J, with 11 bases between. The CDR3 has 12 residues.

This clonotype was seen repeatedly, ten times or more. This chain connects TRBV3-1 to TRBJ2-7; D may match TRBD1 or TRBD2 (5 bases each). The V gene's germline CDR1 is LGHDT and CDR2 YNNKEL (reference sequence). The CDR3 has 12 residues. Trimming left V 1 base short and J 6 bases short, with 7 bases between. CDR3 in DNA: TGTGCCAGCAGCCAAGTAGGGACCGAGCAGTACTTC. Translated: CASSQVGTEQYF.

This clonotype appeared many times. J is TRBJ2-7 and V is TRBV6-1, with D possibly being TRBD2 (5 bases). The length of the CDR3 is 14 residues. The V gene lost 6 bases and the J gene lost 8 bases, with 20 bases spanning the gap. CDR1 and CDR2 (germline): MNHNS, SASEGT. CDR3: CASSRVSEIFQQYF. As DNA, the CDR3 is TGTGCCAGCAGCAGAGTTAGCGAGATCTTTCAGCAGTACTTC.

The sample holds many counts of this clonotype. V gene TRBV18 combines with J gene TRBJ2-7; 10 bases agree with TRBD1. J lost 5 bases, V lost 3 bases, and 7 bases had no gene match. The CDR3 runs to 15 residues. Germline CDR1 is KGHSH and CDR2 is LQKENI. Written as DNA, the CDR3 is TGTGCCAGCTCACCGACCGGGACAGGGGTTAACGAGCAGTACTTC. Translated: CASSPTGTGVNEQYF.

This chain joins TRBV20-1 and TRBJ1-2; 9 positions agree with TRBD1. From germline, CDR1 is DFQATT and CDR2 SNEGSKA (reference sequence). CDR3 length: 16 residues. The V and J ends lost 6 bases and 1 base, in that order; junction bases with no gene match: 12. The CDR3 here is CSAPGTGFRLNYGYTF. CDR3 DNA: TGCAGTGCCCCCGGGACAGGGTTCCGTCTTAACTATGGCTACACCTTC.

The sample holds many counts of this clonotype. V and J are TRBV7-8 and TRBJ2-1, with D uncertain. Germline loops: CDR1 SGHVS, CDR2 FQNEAQ. The V end lost 0 bases, the J end lost 8 bases, and 8 bases lay between the germline ends. This CDR3 comprises 13 residues. CDR3 region: CASSLALEYEQFF. CDR3 DNA sequence: TGTGCCAGCAGCTTAGCTCTTGAATATGAGCAGTTCTTC.

Note on this clonotype: A far larger clone differs by one base, so this is likely a read error. The chain couples TRBV2 to TRBJ2-7; D gene ambiguous. CDR3 length: 14 residues. V lost 10 bases, J lost 2 bases, and 18 bases lay in between. Germline V gene data show CDR1 as SNHLY and CDR2 as FYNNEI. CDR3 residues: CANSPRQNPYEQYF. DNA of the CDR3: TGTGCCAACTCACCACGGCAGAACCCCTACGAGCAGTACTTC.

This clonotype has ten or more counts. CDR3: CASRREMDGIDGYTF. As DNA, the CDR3 is TGTGCCAGCCGTCGAGAAATGGACGGAATCGATGGCTACACCTTC. The V gene is TRBV6-1, the J gene TRBJ1-2; D gene ambiguous. Deletions cut 8 bases from V and 6 bases from J, with 22 bases between. Germline CDR1 and CDR2: MNHNS and SASEGT. The CDR3 sequence is 15 residues long.

This clonotype was seen ten or more times. The rearrangement links TRBV10-2 to TRBJ2-7; TRBD1 is a possible D gene (5 bases). The germline V and J ends were trimmed by 2 bases and 6 bases, with 8 bases remaining between them. CDR1 is WSHSY and CDR2 is SAAADI in the germline V gene. The CDR3 spans 12 residues. CDR3 in DNA: TGCGCCAGCAGTGAGATTGGGGCCGAGCAGTACTTC. Translating gives CASSEIGAEQYF.

As to this clonotype: A read error is the likely source, as a far larger clone sits one nucleotide away. This sequence joins TRBV14 and TRBJ2-3; TRBD1 matches at 10 bases. Germline CDR1 and CDR2: SGHDN and FVKESK. The CDR3 spans 15 residues. The chain's CDR3 is CASSLTGQGTDMQYF. CDR3 DNA: TGTGCCAGCAGCTTGACGGGACAGGGGACAGATATGCAGTATTTT.

Details on this clonotype: A read error may explain this, as a much larger clone is one base away. The chain has TRBV20-1 and TRBJ1-5, with D uncertain. The CDR3 length is 14 residues. V was trimmed by 6 bases and J by 3 bases, leaving 15 bases between them. Germline V lookup: CDR1 DFQATT, CDR2 SNEGSKA (reference sequence). The CDR3 DNA reads as TGCAGTGCCCAAAGGAATCGGCACAATCAGCCCCAGCATTTT. This gives the protein CSAQRNRHNQPQHF.